This T cell receptor (beta chain) appears in the sequencing data of a study of control samples from healthy donors and cancer patients. The protocol was immunoSEQ multiplex PCR, while the TCRdb copy is restricted to in-frame clones and leaves out a portion. Here the sample spans some 130,000 clones, around nine tenths being singletons. CDR3 length equals 14 residues. Per germline, CDR1 GTSNPN and CDR2 SVGIG (reference sequence). Deletions cut 5 bases from V and 2 bases from J, with 12 bases between. This sequence joins TRBV30 and TRBJ1-4; tentatively, D is TRBD1 (6 bases). The source material was blood. This receptor was obtained from a man younger than 30 in good health. The CDR3 protein is CAWGRGGTNEKLFF. CDR3 sequence (DNA): TGTGCCTGGGGGCGGGGGGGCACTAATGAAAAACTGTTTTTT.